This TCR beta chain was identified during a study of T cell changes during pregnancy in multiple sclerosis. Germline assignment: CDR1 SSHAT and CDR2 FNYEAQ (reference sequence). CDR3 length: 14 amino acids. As for this clone: The junction and the germline gene differ at one end; a read error may be behind it.

Produced via immunoSEQ multiplex PCR; TCRdb's table is partial and in-frame only. This table has more than 55,000 clones, less than 95% appearing once. This receptor was obtained from a female donor in good health, enrolled as a control in a pregnancy study. Source: peripheral blood, taken after pregnancy. The genes are TRBV7-7 and TRBJ2-1; 8 positions agree with TRBD1. The CDR3 here is CASSPGGRYNEQFF. CDR3 sequence (DNA): TGTGCTAGCAGCCCAGGGGGCAGGTACAATGAGCAGTTCTTC.